Below are 22 T cell receptor beta chains sequenced from a single sample in a study of blood T cells in healthy people across ages. It was with a sample-barcoded 5' primer and a J-beta primer mix that a second PCR of about 6 to 12 cycles was run. Using its own MiXCR run on the 5' RACE reads, TCRdb lists one record per CDR3 protein. The table records over 600,000 distinct CDR3 sequences, about 21% of them present only once. The source material was blood. The source is a man between 65 and 85 years old in good health.

This clonotype was seen a handful of times. This rearrangement joins TRBV25-1 to TRBJ2-5; maybe TRBD2 (5 bases). The germline V and J ends were trimmed by 6 bases and 4 bases, with 15 bases remaining between them. There are 14 residues in the CDR3. The germline V gene has CDR1 MGHDK and CDR2 SYGVNS. The CDR3 sequence: CASSPPGKRETQYF. CDR3 nucleotide sequence: TGTGCCAGCAGCCCTCCGGGGAAGCGAGAGACCCAGTACTTC.

This clonotype was detected only a few times. V usage is TRBV21-1 and J usage is TRBJ1-1; whether TRBD1, the table's D call, matches the DNA was not checked. TRBV21-1 corresponds to a pseudogene. The CDR3 is made up of 14 amino acids. The CDR3 loop reads CASSPSRENTEAFF. As DNA, the CDR3 is TGTGCCAGCAGCCCCAGCAGGGAAAACACTGAAGCTTTCTTT.

The rearrangement links TRBV18 to TRBJ2-6; D is perhaps TRBD1 (6 bases). The ends were cut back, 0 bases at V and 2 bases at J, with 17 bases in the middle. CDR1 is KGHSH, CDR2 LQKENI, per germline. CDR3 length equals 19 residues. Here the CDR3 reads CASSPPIVKQGAGANVLTF. The CDR3, as DNA: TGTGCCAGCTCACCACCTATCGTTAAACAGGGTGCTGGGGCCAACGTCCTGACTTTC.

This clonotype was recorded a few times. The chain combines TRBV10-3 with TRBJ2-3, with a tentative D call TRBD2 (6 bases). This CDR3 comprises 16 residues. V dropped 4 bases and J dropped 4 bases, with 18 bases sitting between them. Germline loops: CDR1 ENHRY, CDR2 SYGVKD. DNA of the CDR3: TGTGCCATCAGTGTAGGCCGGGCGGGACGGTCAGATACGCAGTATTTT. Its protein is CAISVGRAGRSDTQYF.

The rearrangement links TRBV5-1 to TRBJ2-2; TRBD2 agrees at 8 bases. CDR1 and CDR2 from the germline V gene are SGHRS and YFSETQ. V lost 4 bases to trimming and J lost 6 bases; unmatched junction nucleotides: 2. The CDR3 sequence is 13 residues long. The CDR3 spells CASSLREAGELFF. The DNA for the CDR3 is TGCGCCAGCAGCCTGCGGGAGGCCGGGGAGCTGTTTTTT.

In its sample, this clonotype was seen once. The chain is built from TRBV30 and TRBJ2-3, with 13 bases identical to TRBD2. This CDR3 has 14 amino acids. The junction had 4 bases not matched to a gene; V was cut back by 4 bases and J by 6 bases. Germline V gives CDR1 GTSNPN, CDR2 SVGIG (reference sequence). The CDR3 nucleotides are TGTGCCTGGACCGGGACTAGCGGGATTGATACGCAGTATTTT. Its protein product is CAWTGTSGIDTQYF. Full variable domain (rest looked up from reference TRBV30 and TRBJ2-3): SQTIHQWPATLVQPVGSPLSLECTVEGTSNPNLYWYRQAAGRGLQLLFYSVGIGQISSEVPQNLSASRPQDRQFILSSKKLLLSDSGFYLCAWTGTSGIDTQYFGPGTRLTVL.

V is TRBV7-2 and J is TRBJ2-5, with 9 bases lining up with TRBD2. This CDR3 contains 15 residues. Germline lookup yields CDR1 SGHTA and CDR2 FQGNSA. Trimming cost V 5 bases and J 5 bases; bases outside gene matches: 9. CDR3 coding DNA: TGTGCCAGCAGCCTCTACGGACTAGCGAAGGAGACCCAGTACTTC. Its translation is CASSLYGLAKETQYF.

This clonotype was picked up a small number of times. The CDR3 region is CATSDGQGFNEQYF. The CDR3 DNA follows: TGTGCCACCAGTGATGGTCAGGGGTTCAACGAGCAGTACTTC. The chain recombines TRBV24-1 with TRBJ2-5, with D possibly matching TRBD1 (6 bases). The end of the DNA is better explained by TRBJ2-7, so the J call may be wrong. CDR1 is KGHDR and CDR2 is SFDVKD in the germline V gene. The CDR3 is 14 residues long.

The genes are TRBV20-1 and TRBJ2-3; TRBD1 aligns across 7 bases. After removal of 4 bases from V and 1 base from J, the junction contained 5 bases not matched to a gene. There are 14 residues in the CDR3. Germline CDR1 is DFQATT and CDR2 is SNEGSKA (reference sequence). The CDR3 DNA sequence: TGCAGTGCTAACCCCGGGACAGGCACAGATACGCAGTATTTT. It is translated as CSANPGTGTDTQYF.

The J gene is TRBJ2-3, the V gene TRBV6-6; tentative D call: TRBD1 (6 bases). The V and J ends lost 6 bases and 1 base respectively, with 17 bases between them. The V gene's germline CDR1 is MNHNY and CDR2 SVGAGI (reference sequence). This CDR3 contains 16 residues. CDR3 nucleotide sequence: TGTGCCAGCAGCCCCCCTCAGGGGATGCGCACAGATACGCAGTATTTT. As protein: CASSPPQGMRTDTQYF.

This clonotype was counted between two and nine times. The chain recombines TRBV12-3 or TRBV12-4 with TRBJ2-2; 10 bases match TRBD2. The CDR3 is made up of 16 amino acids. V dropped 5 bases and J dropped 6; count of bases not matched to a gene: 9. CDR3 sequence reads: CASSPRSSGSSGELFF. CDR3 nucleotide sequence: TGTGCCAGCAGTCCACGATCTAGCGGGAGCTCCGGGGAGCTGTTTTTT.

The chain carries TRBV18 and TRBJ2-3; 10 bases map to TRBD1. This CDR3 is built from 14 residues. Trimming cost V 6 bases and J 3 bases; bases outside gene matches: 3. CDR1 and CDR2 (germline): KGHSH, LQKENI. The CDR3 bases are TGTGCCAGCTCCGGGACAGGGGAAACAGATACGCAGTATTTT. Its translation is CASSGTGETDTQYF. The variable domain in full, with the rest retrieved from reference TRBV18 and TRBJ2-3, is NAGVMQNPRHLVRRRGQEARLRCSPMKGHSHVYWYRQLPEEGLKFMVYLQKENIIDESGMPKERFSAEFPKEGPSILRIQQVVRGDSAAYFCASSGTGETDTQYFGPGTRLTVL.

This clonotype was seen at least ten times. This chain links TRBV4-1 with TRBJ1-1; D might be TRBD1 (6 bases). CDR3 length: 14 residues. In germline, CDR1 is MGHRA, CDR2 YSYEKL. V lost 4 bases and J 3 bases, leaving 12 bases between the germline ends. The CDR3 is CASSPGGGYTEAFF. CDR3 nucleotide sequence: TGCGCCAGCAGCCCGGGGGGCGGGTACACTGAAGCTTTCTTT.

The chain uses TRBV2 and TRBJ1-5; the match to TRBD1 covers 10 bases. The CDR3 has 14 amino acids. From germline, CDR1 is SNHLY and CDR2 FYNNEI. Losses at the gene ends were 5 bases for V and 6 bases for J; bases not matched to a gene: 4. The CDR3 region is CASSWTGGSQPQHF. The CDR3 DNA reads as TGTGCCAGCAGTTGGACAGGGGGAAGTCAGCCCCAGCATTTT.

On this clonotype: One end of the junction fails to match germline, which may point to a read error. V gene TRBV6-4 combines with J gene TRBJ2-3; TRBD2 might be the D (6 bases). Germline CDR1 reads MRHNA; CDR2 reads SNTAGT. This CDR3 is built from 15 residues. CDR3 DNA sequence: TGTGCCAGCAGTGACTCGACGGGAGCGGCAGATACGCAGTACTTT. It yields the protein CASSDSTGAADTQYF.

The table lists this clonotype with a few counts. This chain connects TRBV3-1 to TRBJ1-6; D ambiguous. Between the trimmed V and J ends, which lost 1 base and 12 bases, there was a span of 10 bases. This CDR3 has 13 amino acids. Germline-derived CDR1 and CDR2 are LGHDT and YNNKEL (reference sequence). CDR3 in DNA: TGTGCCAGCAGCCAAGCCAACCAAGGACCCCTCCACTTT. Residues: CASSQANQGPLHF.

J is TRBJ2-2 and V is TRBV5-1; D ambiguous. The V gene's germline CDR1 is SGHRS and CDR2 YFSETQ. The CDR3 extends over 13 amino acids. V gave up 1 base and J gave up 7 bases, with 8 bases separating them. As DNA, the CDR3 is TGCGCCAGCAGCTTGTTTCAGGACGGGGAGCTGTTTTTT. Translated, it gives CASSLFQDGELFF.

This clonotype was seen only a few times. V and J are TRBV15 and TRBJ2-2; 7 bases map to TRBD2. CDR3 length equals 17 residues. Trimming took 5 bases from V and 0 from J; bases not matched to a gene: 9. Germline CDR1 and CDR2: LNHNV and YYDKDF (reference sequence). The CDR3 coding sequence is TGTGCCACCAGCGCATACCTTCTAGCGGCGAACACCGGGGAGCTGTTTTTT. Its translation is CATSAYLLAANTGELFF.

About this clonotype itself: Its ends do not fully match the called genes, so a read error is possible. The V call is TRBV5-1, the J call TRBJ2-1; TRBD2 aligns across 11 bases. The V gene's germline CDR1 is SGHRS and CDR2 YFSETQ. This CDR3 is built from 14 residues. In nucleotides, the CDR3 is TGCGCCGGCAGCCAAGGACTAGCGGGCAATGAGCAGTTCTTC. Protein product: CAGSQGLAGNEQFF.

The V call is TRBV20-1, the J call TRBJ2-3; D call uncertain. The CDR3 loop spans 14 amino acids. Germline CDR1 reads DFQATT; CDR2 reads SNEGSKA (reference sequence). V lost 6 bases to trimming and J lost 0 bases, with 13 bases between them. CDR3 DNA: TGCAGTGCGTGCACGCCATCTAGCACAGATACGCAGTATTTT. This encodes CSACTPSSTDTQYF.

This sequence joins TRBV28 and TRBJ1-2; 7 bases are shared with TRBD1. The CDR3 is 13 residues long. Germline CDR1 reads MDHEN; CDR2 reads SYDVKM. The V and J ends lost 6 bases and 3 bases, in that order; junction bases with no gene match: 4. CDR3 amino acids: CASRGTGDYGYTF. Here the CDR3 DNA reads TGTGCCAGCAGGGGAACAGGGGACTATGGCTACACCTTC.

This sequence joins TRBV5-1 and TRBJ2-2; TRBD1 matches at 7 bases. The V and J ends lost 0 bases and 4 bases, in that order; junction bases with no gene match: 6. The CDR3 runs 16 residues. CDR1 is SGHRS and CDR2 is YFSETQ in the germline V gene. CDR3 sequence: CASSLAGTVVTGELFF. CDR3 DNA: TGCGCCAGCAGCTTGGCCGGGACAGTTGTCACCGGGGAGCTGTTTTTT.